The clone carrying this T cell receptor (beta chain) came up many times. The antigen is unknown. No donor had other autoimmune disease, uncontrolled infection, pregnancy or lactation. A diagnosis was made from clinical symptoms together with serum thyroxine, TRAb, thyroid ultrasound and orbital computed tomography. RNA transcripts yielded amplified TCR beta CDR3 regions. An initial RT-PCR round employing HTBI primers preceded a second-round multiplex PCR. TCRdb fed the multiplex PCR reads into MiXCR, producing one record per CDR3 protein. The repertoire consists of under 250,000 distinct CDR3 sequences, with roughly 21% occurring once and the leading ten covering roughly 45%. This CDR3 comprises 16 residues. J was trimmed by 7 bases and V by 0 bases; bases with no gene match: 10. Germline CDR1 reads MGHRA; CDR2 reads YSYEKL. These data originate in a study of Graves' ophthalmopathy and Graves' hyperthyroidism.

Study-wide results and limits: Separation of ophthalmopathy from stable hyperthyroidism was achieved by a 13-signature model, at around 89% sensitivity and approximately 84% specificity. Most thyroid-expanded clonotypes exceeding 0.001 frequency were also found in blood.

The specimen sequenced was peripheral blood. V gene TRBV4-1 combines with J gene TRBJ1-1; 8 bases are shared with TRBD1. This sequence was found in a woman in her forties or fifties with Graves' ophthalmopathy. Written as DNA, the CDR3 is TGCGCCAGCAGCCAAGATCTCGGACAGGGAGGGGTTGAAGCTTTCTTT. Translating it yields CASSQDLGQGGVEAFF.